Shown below are 15 T cell receptor beta chains from a single sample sequenced in a study of blood T cell repertoires in COVID-19. Sequenced by immunoSEQ multiplex PCR; TCRdb stores in-frame clones only, minus some. The table includes 250,000 or so clones, around 91% detected once. The specimen sequenced was peripheral blood. The origin of the receptors is a woman aged 55-70 years with COVID-19, enrolled during active disease.

The rearrangement links TRBV19 to TRBJ1-2; 10 bases match TRBD1. In germline, CDR1 is LNHDA, CDR2 SQIVND (reference sequence). The CDR3 is made up of 14 amino acids. J was trimmed by 3 bases and V by 5 bases; bases with no gene match: 3. The CDR3 nucleotides read TGTGCCAGTAGTTTTGGGACAGGGGACTATGGCTACACCTTC. This translates into CASSFGTGDYGYTF.

The rearrangement uses TRBV6-2 or TRBV6-3 and TRBJ2-1; the match to TRBD2 covers 7 bases. Germline trimming cut 2 bases from V and 7 bases from J; bases unmatched to any gene: 14. There are 17 residues in the CDR3. Per germline, CDR1 MNHEY and CDR2 SVGEGT. CDR3 region: CASSYPLGGEGWNEQFF. Written as DNA, the CDR3 is TGTGCCAGCAGTTACCCCTTGGGGGGGGAAGGTTGGAATGAGCAGTTCTTC.

The genes are TRBV9 and TRBJ1-2, with 7 bases that match TRBD1. Germline loops: CDR1 SGDLS, CDR2 YYNGEE. J gave up 4 bases and V 6 bases, and 6 bases lay outside the gene matches. The CDR3 has 13 amino acids. CDR3 region: CASTTGESYGYTF. The DNA for the CDR3 is TGTGCCAGCACAACAGGGGAAAGCTATGGCTACACCTTC.

This chain joins TRBV9 and TRBJ1-1; maybe TRBD1 (6 bases). CDR3 length: 15 residues. The V gene lost 1 base and the J gene lost 1 base, with 11 bases spanning the gap. Germline V gene data show CDR1 as SGDLS and CDR2 as YYNGEE. CDR3 DNA: TGTGCCAGCAGCGTACAGGGGAGTTCGAACACTGAAGCTTTCTTT. This translates into CASSVQGSSNTEAFF.

About this clone: As the CDR3 is not closed by the conserved phenylalanine or tryptophan, this likely results from a read error. This sequence joins TRBV3-1 (or the pseudogene TRBV3-2) and TRBJ1-2; 10 bases agree with TRBD1. Germline V CDR1 and CDR2: LGHDT, YNNKEL (reference sequence). Trimming removed 4 bases from V and 8 bases from J; junction bases left unmatched: 7. The CDR3 is made up of 14 amino acids. CDR3 residues: CASSPGTGDTGYTL. DNA for the CDR3: TGTGCCAGCAGCCCCGGGACAGGGGATACGGGCTACACCCTC.

The V gene is TRBV2, the J gene TRBJ1-3; D call uncertain. Germline CDR1 SNHLY, CDR2 FYNNEI. Between the trimmed V and J ends, which lost 0 bases and 8 bases, there was a span of 14 bases. The CDR3 length is 15 residues. The CDR3 loop is CASSEARRVGHTIYF. Here the CDR3 DNA reads TGTGCCAGCAGTGAAGCAAGACGGGTTGGCCACACCATATATTTT.

The chain carries TRBV6-2 or TRBV6-3 and TRBJ2-1, with TRBD1 identical over 8 bases. This CDR3 comprises 11 residues. V trimming: 5 bases; J trimming: 12 bases; junction bases outside the gene matches: 3. Per the germline V gene, CDR1 is MNHEY and CDR2 is SVGEGT. The CDR3 protein is CASSTGTGQFF. The CDR3, as DNA: TGTGCCAGCAGTACCGGGACAGGGCAGTTCTTC.

The V call is TRBV10-3, the J call TRBJ2-3, with TRBD1 matching over 8 bases. Germline V lookup: CDR1 ENHRY, CDR2 SYGVKD. The CDR3 consists of 13 residues. J was trimmed by 1 base and V by 8 bases; bases with no gene match: 2. The CDR3 DNA reads TGTGCCATCGGGACAGGCGGCACAGATACGCAGTATTTT. Translation: CAIGTGGTDTQYF.

This clone was observed once. The chain uses TRBV12-3 or TRBV12-4 and TRBJ1-3, with D hard to call. The V gene lost 3 bases and the J gene lost 8 bases, with 8 bases spanning the gap. The CDR3 contains 12 residues. In DNA, the CDR3 is TGTGCCAGCAGTTTGGTACGAGACACCATATATTTT. This encodes CASSLVRDTIYF.

This chain joins TRBV4-1 and TRBJ1-5, with a weak D call TRBD1 (6 bases). The CDR3 is 15 amino acids. CDR1 is MGHRA, CDR2 YSYEKL, per germline. V lost 3 bases and J lost 4, with 13 bases in between. The CDR3 DNA reads TGCGCCAGCAGCCAGGGGGCCCCCGGGAATCAGCCCCAGCATTTT. Encoded protein: CASSQGAPGNQPQHF.

The J gene is TRBJ2-1, the V gene TRBV6-2 or TRBV6-3; 8 bases fit TRBD2. CDR3 length equals 17 residues. After removal of 5 bases from V and 1 base from J, the junction contained 10 bases not matched to a gene. Germline values: CDR1 MNHEY, CDR2 SVGEGT. The CDR3 region has the DNA TGTGCCAGCAGTCCCCCCGCGCGGGGGGTTTCCTACAATGAGCAGTTCTTC. Translation: CASSPPARGVSYNEQFF.

The chain couples TRBV6-5 to TRBJ1-1, with 8 bases lining up with TRBD1. V dropped 2 bases and J dropped 1; count of bases not matched to a gene: 0. Germline V gives CDR1 MNHEY, CDR2 SVGAGI. CDR3 length: 14 amino acids. The chain's CDR3 is CASSYGTGNTEAFF. For the CDR3, the DNA is TGTGCCAGCAGTTACGGGACAGGGAACACTGAAGCTTTCTTT.

V usage is TRBV7-3 and J usage is TRBJ1-2; no reliable D call. Trimming took 5 bases from V and 4 from J, leaving 17 bases between them. CDR1 and CDR2 from the germline V gene are SGHTA and FQGTGA. CDR3 size: 15 residues. Here the CDR3 reads CASSPLGGLSYGYTF. The CDR3 DNA reads as TGTGCCAGCAGCCCCCTTGGAGGCCTGAGCTATGGCTACACCTTC.

This chain links TRBV12-3 or TRBV12-4 with TRBJ1-2, with TRBD1 identical over 9 bases. CDR3 length: 13 residues. V lost 3 bases to trimming and J lost 8 bases; unmatched junction nucleotides: 4. CDR3 amino acids: CASSFNRGLGYTF. In DNA form, the CDR3 reads TGTGCCAGCAGTTTTAACAGGGGGCTAGGCTACACCTTC.

The chain joins TRBV19 to TRBJ1-5; D uncertain. The CDR3 runs to 14 residues. Trimming left V 3 bases short and J 2 bases short, with 8 bases between. Germline loops: CDR1 LNHDA, CDR2 SQIVND (reference sequence). CDR3 loop: CASSIQYGNQPQHF. The CDR3 nucleotides are TGTGCCAGTAGTATTCAGTATGGCAATCAGCCCCAGCATTTT.